The entry that follows covers one T cell receptor (beta chain) sequence. This sample was taken from a study of blood T cell repertoires in COVID-19. About the research overall: Spain, Italy and the United States supplied samples that represented acute and convalescent COVID-19.

Seattle participants joined during active infection and were tracked over time. Sequencing was performed with immunoSEQ multiplex PCR; in TCRdb, only in-frame clones are kept and a portion is missing. The sample gives 200,000 to 250,000 clones, about 87% of which show up once; roughly 2.7% is in the top ten. The clonotype was recovered from a man aged 30 to 45 with COVID-19, enrolled during active disease. The sequencing sample was made of peripheral blood.

The CDR3 nucleotides read TGTGCCATCAGTGAGGGACAGGGGGGTGCCGGGGAGCTGTTTTTT. This translates into CAISEGQGGAGELFF. The chain carries TRBV10-3 and TRBJ2-2; 10 nucleotides line up with TRBD1. Per germline, CDR1 ENHRY and CDR2 SYGVKD. With V trimmed by 2 bases and J by 6 bases, 3 bases remained unmatched. The CDR3 is made up of 15 amino acids.